The next 8 T cell receptor beta chains were all read from a single sample in a study of blood T cell repertoires in COVID-19 (dated by TCRdb to the early 2020s). The library was generated by the immunoSEQ multiplex PCR assay. TCRdb obtained this table from immuneACCESS and retained in-frame rearrangements with V and J assigned. These tables miss some clones; where compared with another copy, unresolved V genes account for less than half of the shortfall, and the remainder is unexplained. The sample includes 56,000 or so clones, with roughly 88% observed a single time. The biggest ten clones account for 15% to 20% of the sample. The sample consisted of peripheral blood. Receptors originate from a woman older than 75 with active COVID-19.

This clone was counted a single time. The chain links TRBV2 to TRBJ1-3, with D unresolved. Trimming left V 6 bases short and J 0 bases short, with 3 bases between. The CDR3 has 12 amino acids. Germline assignment: CDR1 SNHLY and CDR2 FYNNEI. The DNA of the CDR3 is TGTGCCAGCAGGTACTCTGGAAACACCATATATTTT. Protein: CASRYSGNTIYF. The variable domain in full, completed from reference TRBV2 and TRBJ1-3, reads EPEVTQTPSHQVTQMGQEVILRCVPISNHLYFYWYRQILGQKVEFLVSFYNNEISEKSEIFDDQFSVERPDGSNFTLKIRSTKLEDSAMYFCASRYSGNTIYFGEGSWLTVV.

This clone occurred once. V usage is TRBV28 and J usage is TRBJ2-7; 12 bases match TRBD1. The CDR3 runs 15 residues. V shed 8 bases, J shed 2 bases, and the junction held 7 bases outside the gene matches. Germline V gene sequence: CDR1 MDHEN, CDR2 SYDVKM. The CDR3 sequence: CASGTGGAGPYEQYF. As DNA, the CDR3 is TGTGCCAGCGGGACAGGGGGCGCGGGGCCCTACGAGCAGTACTTC.

The rearrangement uses TRBV7-2 and TRBJ1-2; weak D call: TRBD1 (5 bases). Germline V CDR1 and CDR2: SGHTA, FQGNSA. Trimming pared 5 bases from V and 5 bases from J, leaving 15 bases between. This CDR3 comprises 14 residues. The CDR3 reads CASSVRDWDYGYTF. In DNA form, the CDR3 reads TGTGCCAGCAGCGTCCGGGACTGGGATTATGGCTACACCTTC.

The chain joins TRBV3-1 (or the pseudogene TRBV3-2) to TRBJ2-5; possible D gene TRBD1, 6 bases. The V end lost 4 bases, the J end lost 5 bases, and 14 bases lay between the germline ends. The CDR3 sequence is 14 residues long. Germline V lookup: CDR1 LGHDT, CDR2 YNNKEL (reference sequence). CDR3 coding DNA: TGTGCCAGCAGCCGACAGGCCGCCGGGGAGACCCAGTACTTC. Translation gives CASSRQAAGETQYF.

The chain combines TRBV5-1 with TRBJ2-2; TRBD2 matches at 9 bases. Germline CDR1 and CDR2: SGHRS and YFSETQ. CDR3 size: 17 residues. Trimming removed 0 bases from V and 5 bases from J; junction bases left unmatched: 8. The CDR3 DNA reads TGCGCCAGCAGCTTGGGGCCCCACAGCGGGGGGACCGGGGAGCTGTTTTTT. It codes for CASSLGPHSGGTGELFF.

The rearrangement uses TRBV5-1 and TRBJ2-2, with 8 bases that match TRBD1. The germline gives CDR1 SGHRS, CDR2 YFSETQ. Unmatched junction bases numbered 7, after V lost 3 bases and J lost 6 bases. This CDR3 has 15 residues. The CDR3 sequence is CASSYGTGGSGELFF. In DNA, the CDR3 is TGCGCCAGCAGCTATGGGACAGGAGGCTCCGGGGAGCTGTTTTTT.

The chain has TRBV3-1 (or the pseudogene TRBV3-2) and TRBJ2-3; TRBD2 matches at 9 bases. The CDR3 spans 14 residues. V was pared by 4 bases and J by 5 bases, with 4 bases of the junction left unmatched. Germline V gives CDR1 LGHDT, CDR2 YNNKEL (reference sequence). CDR3 sequence reads: CASSRRGGLDTQYF. DNA of the CDR3: TGTGCCAGCAGCCGGCGGGGGGGGTTAGATACGCAGTATTTT.

This chain connects TRBV11-3 to TRBJ2-7; D may be TRBD2 (7 bases). Looked up from germline, CDR1 is SGHNT and CDR2 is YENEEA. V lost 8 bases to trimming and J lost 0 bases, with 11 bases between them. This CDR3 comprises 13 residues. CDR3 sequence (DNA): TGTGCCAGCGGGAGGGGGAGCTCCTACGAGCAGTACTTC. As protein: CASGRGSSYEQYF.